These T cell receptor beta chains were read from a single sample in a study of CD4+ T cells in melanoma. Sequencing used immunoSEQ multiplex PCR; TCRdb keeps in-frame clones, though not all of them. In the table there are around 100,000 clones, around 92% of which are singletons. The sequencing sample was made of peripheral blood. The receptors here all came from a human donor with melanoma. CDR3s include the opening cysteine and the closing phenylalanine or tryptophan. D genes are given only for firm matches. Expanded clones are given a class, and other clones once, few, many or no size at all.

TRBV6-5	.	.	TRBJ2-7	CASRGTYEQYF	TGTGCCAGCAGAGGGACCTACGAGCAGTACTTC
TRBV4-1	.	.	TRBJ2-7	CASSQGGRDSYEQYF	TGCGCCAGCAGCCAAGGGGGCAGAGATTCCTACGAGCAGTACTTC
TRBV4-1	.	few	TRBJ2-2	CASSQGRSGELFF	TGCGCCAGCAGCCAAGGGAGGAGCGGGGAGCTGTTTTTT
TRBV2	.	.	TRBJ2-2	CASKGGDSRSGELFF	TGTGCCAGCAAGGGGGGGGACTCTCGAAGCGGGGAGCTGTTTTTT
TRBV7-9	.	.	TRBJ1-1	CASSLVERAFF	TGTGCCAGCAGCTTAGTGGAGAGGGCTTTCTTT
TRBV30	TRBD1	.	TRBJ1-2	CAWASDRGFGYTF	TGTGCCTGGGCGTCGGACAGGGGCTTTGGCTACACCTTC
TRBV2	.	.	TRBJ2-7	CASSILQIYEQYF	TGTGCCAGCAGTATACTACAGATCTACGAGCAGTACTTC
TRBV19	TRBD2	.	TRBJ2-5	CASAHGLAGGQETQYF	TGTGCCAGTGCCCATGGACTAGCGGGGGGTCAAGAGACCCAGTACTTC
TRBV6-6	.	.	TRBJ2-7	CASRFGGQTYEQYF	TGTGCCAGCAGGTTTGGCGGACAGACCTACGAGCAGTACTTC
TRBV10-3	.	once	TRBJ1-2	CAISVSSGADGYTF	TGTGCCATCAGTGTCTCGTCGGGGGCAGATGGCTACACCTTC
TRBV30	TRBD1	few	TRBJ2-7	CAWSSPVGTGVIYEQYF	TGTGCCTGGAGTTCCCCGGTGGGGACAGGGGTGATCTACGAGCAGTACTTC
TRBV7-9	.	once	TRBJ1-1	CASSWSQTDTEAFF	TGTGCCAGCAGCTGGTCACAAACGGACACTGAAGCTTTCTTT
TRBV10-3	.	.	TRBJ1-4	CAISRGDLEKLFF	TGTGCCATCAGCCGGGGGGACCTCGAAAAACTGTTTTTT
TRBV27	.	.	TRBJ2-7	CASSLGFNSFYEQYF	TGTGCCAGCAGTTTAGGCTTCAATTCGTTCTACGAGCAGTACTTC
TRBV9	TRBD1	.	TRBJ2-5	CASSFTGQKQETQYF	TGTGCCAGCAGCTTCACGGGACAGAAACAAGAGACCCAGTACTTC
TRBV5-1	TRBD1	.	TRBJ2-7	CASSLGGQGSEQYF	TGCGCCAGCAGCTTGGGGGGACAGGGCTCCGAGCAGTACTTC
TRBV7-2	TRBD2	.	TRBJ2-1	CASSPDSGGAWNEQFF	TGTGCCAGCAGCCCCGACTCCGGGGGGGCCTGGAATGAGCAGTTCTTC
TRBV9	TRBD1	.	TRBJ1-6	CASSVGTGGSNSPLHF	TGTGCCAGCAGCGTAGGGACAGGGGGATCAAATTCACCCCTCCACTTT
TRBV6-5	.	.	TRBJ1-1	CASSYSGGKGTEAFF	TGTGCCAGCAGTTACTCGGGCGGTAAGGGCACTGAAGCTTTCTTT
TRBV5-4	TRBD2	.	TRBJ2-3	CASSRMTSGKTDTQYF	TGTGCCAGCAGCCGGATGACTAGCGGGAAAACAGATACGCAGTATTTT
TRBV28	.	.	TRBJ1-5	CASNWAYNSNQPQHF	TGTGCCAGCAATTGGGCTTACAATAGCAATCAGCCCCAGCATTTT
TRBV5-1	TRBD2	.	TRBJ2-5	CASSLAPTSGGETQYF	TGCGCCAGCAGCTTGGCACCGACTAGCGGGGGGGAGACCCAGTACTTC
TRBV18	.	.	TRBJ2-3	CASSPRLPAGSDTQYF	TGTGCCAGCTCACCACGGCTTCCGGCGGGCTCAGATACGCAGTATTTT
TRBV6-5	.	.	TRBJ1-5	CASRRDRTHQPQHF	TGTGCCAGCAGGCGAGACCGGACCCATCAGCCCCAGCATTTT
TRBV11-2	TRBD1	.	TRBJ1-1	CASSPDREGKTFF	TGTGCCAGCAGCCCGGACAGGGAAGGGAAAACTTTCTTT
TRBV5-1	.	few	TRBJ2-3	CASSLDAGFGTDTQYF	TGCGCCAGCAGCTTGGATGCGGGCTTTGGCACAGATACGCAGTATTTT
TRBV7-9	.	few	TRBJ1-5	CASSSQGTNQPQHF	TGTGCCAGCAGCTCTCAGGGGACAAATCAGCCCCAGCATTTT
TRBV27	.	.	TRBJ2-4	CASSISGPKNIQYF	TGTGCCAGCAGTATATCGGGCCCCAAAAACATTCAGTACTTC
TRBV27	.	.	TRBJ2-7	CASSLTGSYEQYF	TGTGCCAGCAGTTTAACAGGTTCCTACGAGCAGTACTTC
TRBV15	TRBD1	.	TRBJ1-6	CATSREYGTGILNSPLHF	TGTGCCACCAGCAGAGAATATGGGACAGGAATCCTGAATTCACCCCTCCACTTT
TRBV7-2	.	.	TRBJ2-7	CASSSNGIGTNLYEQYF	TGTGCCAGCAGCTCAAACGGTATCGGGACAAACCTCTACGAGCAGTACTTC
TRBV7-6	TRBD1	.	TRBJ1-1	CASSLRDRGGTEAFF	TGTGCCAGCAGCTTAAGGGACAGAGGAGGCACTGAAGCTTTCTTT
TRBV18	TRBD1	.	TRBJ2-2	CASSAGQARDTGELFF	TGTGCCAGCTCAGCGGGACAGGCGAGGGACACCGGGGAGCTGTTTTTT
TRBV7-8	.	.	TRBJ2-5	CASSLRGAGETQYF	TGTGCCAGCAGCCTCAGGGGGGCCGGAGAGACCCAGTACTTC
TRBV4-1	TRBD2	.	TRBJ2-2	CASSHLGGGRAFGTGELFF	TGCGCCAGCAGCCACCTGGGTGGCGGGAGGGCCTTTGGCACCGGGGAGCTGTTTTTT
TRBV11-1	.	.	TRBJ2-7	CASKRWATGEQYF	TGTGCCAGCAAAAGGTGGGCTACAGGAGAGCAGTACTTC
TRBV27	.	.	TRBJ2-7	CASSLSEESRSGYEQYF	TGTGCCAGCAGTTTATCGGAGGAATCAAGATCCGGCTACGAGCAGTACTTC
TRBV6-6	.	once	TRBJ2-3	CASRQSGVTQYF	TGTGCCAGCAGACAATCAGGGGTTACGCAGTATTTT
TRBV9	TRBD2	.	TRBJ2-3	CASSVGASGGLTDTQYF	TGTGCCAGCAGCGTAGGTGCTAGCGGGGGGCTCACAGATACGCAGTATTTT
TRBV7-6	TRBD1	.	TRBJ2-7	CASSLGNTGVVTYEQYF	TGTGCCAGCAGCTTAGGGAATACAGGGGTGGTTACCTACGAGCAGTACTTC